These T cell receptor beta chains were read from a single sample in a study of regulatory T cells in long-lasting Graves disease. TCRdb re-called the multiplex PCR reads through MiXCR, storing one row per CDR3 protein. The top ten hold roughly 8.9% of the sample, which has hundreds of thousands of distinct CDR3 sequences, about 11% seen once. These data were also reused for a study on T cells in Graves' hyperthyroidism and ophthalmopathy.

This specimen was peripheral blood mononuclear cells (PBMCs), taken at new diagnosis, from a patient treated with antithyroid drugs. These receptors were obtained from a woman aged 25-40 years with Graves disease. CDR3s include the opening cysteine and the closing phenylalanine or tryptophan. A D gene is named only where the DNA matches it firmly. Expanded clones get a size class; other rows say once, few or many, or leave the size out.

D: .
size: many
V: TRBV10-2
J: TRBJ1-1
length: 14
DNA: TGCGCCAGCAGTGAGGAGGGTATGTACACTGAAGCTTTCTTT
CDR3: CASSEEGMYTEAFF

D: TRBD2
size: many
V: TRBV6-1
J: TRBJ2-5
length: 14
DNA: TGTGCCAGCAGTGAGTCTAGCGGACAAGAGACCCAGTACTTC
CDR3: CASSESSGQETQYF

D: .
size: many
V: TRBV18
J: TRBJ2-7
length: 13
DNA: TGTGCCAGCTCAGCTGACGGGGAGCTAGAGCAGTACTTC
CDR3: CASSADGELEQYF

D: .
size: many
V: TRBV30
J: TRBJ2-7
length: 13
DNA: TGTGCCTGGAGTGGGGGATTGGGCTACGAGCAGTACTTC
CDR3: CAWSGGLGYEQYF

D: .
size: .
V: TRBV19
J: TRBJ2-2
length: 16
DNA: TGTGCCAGTAGCGTTATCCGGGGTGAAGCCACCGGGGAGCTGTTTTTT
CDR3: CASSVIRGEATGELFF

D: TRBD2
size: many
V: TRBV4-3
J: TRBJ2-3
length: 16
DNA: TGCGCCAGCAGCCAAGAGGGGCGGGAGGGCTCGGATACGCAGTATTTT
CDR3: CASSQEGREGSDTQYF

D: .
size: many
V: TRBV30
J: TRBJ1-1
length: 14
DNA: TGTGCCTGGAGTGTTGGCTCCTTGGGAACTGAAGCTTTCTTT
CDR3: CAWSVGSLGTEAFF

D: .
size: many
V: TRBV19
J: TRBJ2-1
length: 15
DNA: TGTGCCAGTAGTATGAGCGGGGACATATACAATGAGCAGTTCTTC
CDR3: CASSMSGDIYNEQFF

D: .
size: .
V: TRBV15
J: TRBJ2-1
length: 15
DNA: TGTGCCACCAGCACAGACTTCGTATTCTACAATGAGCAGTTCTTC
CDR3: CATSTDFVFYNEQFF

D: .
size: .
V: TRBV5-4
J: TRBJ2-7
length: 14
DNA: TGTGCCAGCAGCCCTCGGGACGGCCTCCACGAGCAATACTTC
CDR3: CASSPRDGLHEQYF

D: TRBD2
size: many
V: TRBV12-3/TRBV12-4
J: TRBJ2-2
length: 18
DNA: TGTGCCAGCAGTTCTCTAAAGACTAGCGGGAGTAGCACCGGGGAGCTGTTTTTT
CDR3: CASSSLKTSGSSTGELFF

D: TRBD1
size: .
V: TRBV19
J: TRBJ2-7
length: 14
DNA: TGTGCCAGTAGCAAGGACAGGCGGACCTACGAGCAGTACTTC
CDR3: CASSKDRRTYEQYF

D: TRBD2
size: .
V: TRBV5-4
J: TRBJ2-1
length: 15
DNA: TGTGCCAGCAGCTGGGGACTAGCGGTTTACAATGAGCAGTTCTTC
CDR3: CASSWGLAVYNEQFF

D: .
size: .
V: TRBV28
J: TRBJ2-5
length: 15
DNA: TGTGCCAGCGGCAGGGGAGGGCCAGGGGAAGAGACCCAGTACTTC
CDR3: CASGRGGPGEETQYF

D: .
size: many
V: TRBV29-1
J: TRBJ1-1
length: 13
DNA: TGCAGCGGATTGGACAGAAGGGGGGCTGAAGCTTTCTTT
CDR3: CSGLDRRGAEAFF

D: .
size: many
V: TRBV9
J: TRBJ1-4
length: 16
DNA: TGTGCCAGCAGCGTAGGAGCTGATCCATTCGGGGAAAAACTGTTTTTT
CDR3: CASSVGADPFGEKLFF

D: .
size: .
V: TRBV29-1
J: TRBJ1-5
length: 14
DNA: TGCAGCGTCGGAACAGGTGGAAGCAATCAGCCCCAGCATTTT
CDR3: CSVGTGGSNQPQHF

D: TRBD2
size: .
V: TRBV7-3
J: TRBJ2-1
length: 14
DNA: TGTGCCAGCAGCTATAGCGGGAGTATCAATGAGCAGTTCTTC
CDR3: CASSYSGSINEQFF

D: .
size: .
V: TRBV29-1
J: TRBJ1-3
length: 12
DNA: TGCAGCGTTGGAACCTCTGGAAACACCATATATTTT
CDR3: CSVGTSGNTIYF

D: .
size: many
V: TRBV27
J: TRBJ2-7
length: 13
DNA: TGTGCCAGCAGTTTAAGGGCTAGCCGCGAGCAGTACTTC
CDR3: CASSLRASREQYF

D: TRBD2
size: .
V: TRBV7-9
J: TRBJ2-1
length: 15
DNA: TGTGCCAGCAGCTCCATGACTAGCGGCCTCAATGAGCAGTTCTTC
CDR3: CASSSMTSGLNEQFF

D: .
size: medium-sized
V: TRBV6-5
J: TRBJ2-7
length: 11
DNA: TGTGCCAGCAGTTACGGAGGCGAGCAGTACTTC
CDR3: CASSYGGEQYF

D: .
size: many
V: TRBV6-2/TRBV6-3
J: TRBJ1-5
length: 13
DNA: TGTGCCAGCAGTTCGGACAGTCTTCAGCCCCAGCATTTT
CDR3: CASSSDSLQPQHF

D: .
size: many
V: TRBV28
J: TRBJ2-2
length: 15
DNA: TGTGCCAGCAGTTTGGTGCAGCAGAACACCGGGGAGCTGTTTTTT
CDR3: CASSLVQQNTGELFF

D: .
size: many
V: TRBV4-3
J: TRBJ2-7
length: 13
DNA: TGCGCCAGCAGGAGAAGGAGCTCCTACGAGCAGTACTTC
CDR3: CASRRRSSYEQYF

D: TRBD1
size: many
V: TRBV6-5
J: TRBJ2-7
length: 14
DNA: TGTGCCAGCAGTTCCCGACAGGGTGGCTACGAGCAGTACTTC
CDR3: CASSSRQGGYEQYF

D: TRBD1
size: many
V: TRBV7-8
J: TRBJ2-7
length: 15
DNA: TGTGCCAGCAGCTTAAAGGGGACAGGGGACAACGAGCAGTACTTC
CDR3: CASSLKGTGDNEQYF

D: .
size: many
V: TRBV28
J: TRBJ2-7
length: 14
DNA: TGTGCCAGAAGAAAAGTAAGAAGAGGTTATGAGCAGTACTTC
CDR3: CARRKVRRGYEQYF

D: TRBD1
size: few
V: TRBV18
J: TRBJ1-3
length: 15
DNA: TGTGCCAGCTCACCCCGACAGGGGGCTGGAAACACCATATATTTT
CDR3: CASSPRQGAGNTIYF

D: TRBD2
size: many
V: TRBV7-2
J: TRBJ2-7
length: 17
DNA: TGTGCCAGCAGCTTTTTACCCATAAGGACTAGCGGATACGAGCAGTACTTC
CDR3: CASSFLPIRTSGYEQYF

D: .
size: .
V: TRBV24-1
J: TRBJ2-6
length: 15
DNA: TGTGCCACCAGTGATATGAGCTCTGGGGCCAACGTCCTGACTTTC
CDR3: CATSDMSSGANVLTF

D: .
size: many
V: TRBV11-2
J: TRBJ2-1
length: 17
DNA: TGTGCCAGCAGCTTAGACCGAGGGACGCTCGCCTACAATGAGCAGTTCTTC
CDR3: CASSLDRGTLAYNEQFF

D: .
size: many
V: TRBV7-2
J: TRBJ2-2
length: 16
DNA: TGTGCCAGCAGCTCCCGAGGGGCCCTTACCACCGGGGAGCTGTTTTTT
CDR3: CASSSRGALTTGELFF

D: .
size: few
V: TRBV15
J: TRBJ1-5
length: 15
DNA: TGTGCCACCAGCAGAGATCCCCAGGGCAATCAGCCCCAGCATTTT
CDR3: CATSRDPQGNQPQHF

D: .
size: many
V: TRBV28
J: TRBJ1-3
length: 13
DNA: TGTGCCAGCAGTTTACAGAGTCGAAACACCATATATTTT
CDR3: CASSLQSRNTIYF